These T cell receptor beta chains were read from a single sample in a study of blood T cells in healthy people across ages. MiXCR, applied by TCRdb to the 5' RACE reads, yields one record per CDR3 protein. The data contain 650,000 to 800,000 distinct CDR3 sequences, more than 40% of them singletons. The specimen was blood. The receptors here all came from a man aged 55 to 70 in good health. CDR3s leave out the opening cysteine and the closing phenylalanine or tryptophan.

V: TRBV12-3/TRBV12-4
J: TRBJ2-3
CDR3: ASSLKGQGQTDTQY

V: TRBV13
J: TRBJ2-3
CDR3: ASSLRGGADTQY

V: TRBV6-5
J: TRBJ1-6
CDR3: ASSYGPHTGGLDSPLH

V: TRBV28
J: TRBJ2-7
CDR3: ASSLAPPRSYEQY

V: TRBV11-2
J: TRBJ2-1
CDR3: ASSPQDSGGSEQF

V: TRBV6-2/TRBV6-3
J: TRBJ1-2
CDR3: AGSYGIGYT

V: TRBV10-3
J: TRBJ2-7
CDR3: AISEGGLAAEQY

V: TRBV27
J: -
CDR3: ASSFSRGDFKYEQY

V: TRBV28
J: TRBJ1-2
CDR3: ASSPFLGTGNWGYT

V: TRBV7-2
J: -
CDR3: ASSLVREGTQY

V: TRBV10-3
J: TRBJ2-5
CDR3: AISESNPLGVIGNEQY

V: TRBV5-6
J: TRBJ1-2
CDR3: ASSLGENRGGYT

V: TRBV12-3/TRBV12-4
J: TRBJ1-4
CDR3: ASSSLAGRPNENLF

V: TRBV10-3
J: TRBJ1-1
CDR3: AISSLEGVGTEAF

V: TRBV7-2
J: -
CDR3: ASSLAAVTEQY

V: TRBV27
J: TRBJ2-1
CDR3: ASSQQGINEQF